The 10 T cell receptor beta chains given below trace back to one sample, sequenced in a study of shared clonotypes between healthy human individuals. Clones were sequenced by immunoSEQ multiplex PCR, and TCRdb holds only the in-frame ones, with some missing. The top ten clones hold roughly 0.39% of a sample with roughly 2,500,000 clones, approximately 93% of them seen once. Sequencing used naive CD4+ T cells from PBMCs. Subset here: CD45RA+ positively selected. These TCRs come from a man in his late teens or twenties in good health. Some clones in this sample may be carry-over from other donors' samples.

The V call is TRBV21-1, the J call TRBJ2-3; the table's D call TRBD1 went unverified against the DNA. TRBV21-1 is listed as a pseudogene. The CDR3 is 16 amino acids. The CDR3 is CASSTGQGLTTDTQYF. The CDR3, as DNA: TGTGCCAGCAGCACCGGACAGGGGCTCACCACAGATACGCAGTATTTT.

This clone was seen only once. The chain joins TRBV28 to TRBJ2-7, with TRBD2 as a possible D gene (7 bases). The CDR3 is 16 residues long. CDR1 is MDHEN, CDR2 SYDVKM, per germline. V was shortened by 4 bases and J by 0 bases, with 16 bases between the two germline ends. CDR3 protein: CASSSRGRGSSYEQYF. Written as DNA, the CDR3 is TGTGCCAGCAGTTCGCGGGGGCGGGGTAGCTCCTACGAGCAGTACTTC.

The chain uses TRBV5-1 and TRBJ2-3; a weak D match, TRBD2 (6 bases). V was cut by 4 bases and J by 2 bases, with 17 bases left in between. The CDR3 is made up of 16 amino acids. Looked up from germline, CDR1 is SGHRS and CDR2 is YFSETQ. The CDR3 DNA sequence: TGCGCCAGCAGCCCCACCCGGGGGTCCTACACAGATACGCAGTATTTT. This translates into CASSPTRGSYTDTQYF.

V and J are TRBV28 and TRBJ2-1; TRBD2 aligns across 7 bases. The germline CDR1 and CDR2 sequences are MDHEN and SYDVKM. V lost 6 bases and J lost 5; bases outside the gene matches: 7. The CDR3 totals 14 residues. CDR3 amino acids: CASRWGGSDNEQFF. The DNA of the CDR3 is TGTGCCAGCAGGTGGGGGGGTAGCGACAATGAGCAGTTCTTC.

This CDR3 reads CASSMAAGPGGFYEQYF. The CDR3 DNA reads as TGTGCCAGCAGCATGGCCGCGGGACCGGGAGGGTTCTACGAGCAGTACTTC. The V and J genes are TRBV7-2 and TRBJ2-7; 8 positions agree with TRBD2. The CDR3 length is 17 residues. Germline V gives CDR1 SGHTA, CDR2 FQGNSA. V was clipped by 5 bases and J by 3 bases; unmatched bases: 15.

This rearrangement joins TRBV5-1 to TRBJ1-4; perhaps TRBD1 as D (5 bases). The germline V and J ends were trimmed by 2 bases and 0 bases, with 11 bases remaining between them. The CDR3 loop spans 16 amino acids. Per germline, CDR1 SGHRS and CDR2 YFSETQ. The CDR3 nucleotides are TGCGCCAGCAGCTTCGGGACTTTGGCAACTAATGAAAAACTGTTTTTT. Protein sequence: CASSFGTLATNEKLFF.

This clone was observed once. This chain links TRBV4-2 with TRBJ1-3, with D unclear. V shed 5 bases and J shed 2 bases, with 10 bases lying between them. CDR1 and CDR2 from the germline V gene are LGHNA and YNFKEQ. CDR3 length: 14 amino acids. This CDR3 is CASSARAAGNTIYF. CDR3 DNA sequence: TGTGCCAGCAGCGCCCGGGCAGCTGGAAACACCATATATTTT.

This rearrangement joins TRBV5-4 to TRBJ1-1; no definite D call. CDR3 size: 13 residues. V gave up 4 bases and J gave up 7 bases, with 14 bases separating them. The V gene's germline CDR1 is SGHNT and CDR2 YYREEE (reference sequence). The DNA of the CDR3 is TGTGCCAGCAGCCCGGGGTTAACCCTTGAAGCTTTCTTT. Protein product: CASSPGLTLEAFF.

This chain's CDR3 is CSGGYPPGELFF. The CDR3 nucleotides read TGCAGCGGGGGATACCCACCCGGGGAGCTGTTTTTT. This chain connects TRBV29-1 to TRBJ2-2; D uncertain. Germline CDR1 SQVTM, CDR2 ANQGSEA. There are 12 residues in the CDR3. Trimming took 7 bases from V and 6 from J, leaving 12 bases between them.

This chain links TRBV11-2 with TRBJ2-3; D call uncertain. Germline CDR1 and CDR2: SGHAT and FQNNGV. The length of the CDR3 is 16 residues. Trimming pared 2 bases from V and 2 bases from J, leaving 14 bases between. CDR3 in DNA: TGTGCCAGCAGCTTAAATGGGGTGCAGATCACAGATACGCAGTATTTT. It translates to CASSLNGVQITDTQYF.